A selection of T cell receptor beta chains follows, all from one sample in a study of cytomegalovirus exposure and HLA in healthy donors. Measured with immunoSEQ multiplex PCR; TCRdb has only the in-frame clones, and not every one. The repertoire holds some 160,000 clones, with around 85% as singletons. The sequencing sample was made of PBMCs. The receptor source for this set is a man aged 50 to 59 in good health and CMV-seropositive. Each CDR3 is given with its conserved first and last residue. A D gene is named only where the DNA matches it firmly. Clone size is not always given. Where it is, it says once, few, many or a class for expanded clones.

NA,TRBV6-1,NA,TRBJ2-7,CASANYEQYF,TGTGCCAGCGCAAACTATGAGCAGTACTTC
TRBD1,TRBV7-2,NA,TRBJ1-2,CASSPDRFSYTF,TGTGCCAGCAGCCCGGACAGGTTTAGCTACACCTTC
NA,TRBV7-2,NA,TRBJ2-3,CASSSGLTSRDTQYF,TGTGCCAGCAGCTCAGGACTAACCTCGCGAGATACGCAGTATTTT
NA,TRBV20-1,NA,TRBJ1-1,CRGLRGGEAFF,TGCAGAGGCCTCAGGGGCGGTGAAGCTTTCTTT
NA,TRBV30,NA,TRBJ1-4,CAWTPWGLATNEKLFF,TGTGCCTGGACCCCCTGGGGCCTTGCAACTAATGAAAAACTGTTTTTT
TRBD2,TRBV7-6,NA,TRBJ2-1,CASSRGSASGDNEQFF,TGTGCCAGCAGCCGGGGGTCGGCTAGCGGGGACAATGAGCAGTTCTTC
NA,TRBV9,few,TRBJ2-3,CASSVAIGGGAGTDTQYF,TGTGCCAGCAGCGTAGCGATAGGGGGGGGCGCTGGCACAGATACGCAGTATTTT
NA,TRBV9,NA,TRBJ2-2,CATYPPRGWTNTGELFF,TGTGCCACTTATCCGCCGCGCGGGTGGACGAACACCGGGGAGCTGTTTTTT
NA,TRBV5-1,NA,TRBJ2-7,CASSFAGGEQYF,TGCGCCAGCAGCTTTGCCGGTGGCGAGCAGTACTTC
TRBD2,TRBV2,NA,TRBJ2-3,CASNLRRGVAGSTDTQYF,TGTGCCAGCAATCTCCGACGTGGGGTAGCGGGATCCACAGATACGCAGTATTTT
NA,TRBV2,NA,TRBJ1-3,CASMGGEFDTIYF,TGTGCCAGCATGGGAGGGGAGTTTGACACCATATATTTT
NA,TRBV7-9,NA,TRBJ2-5,CASSYASGGETQYF,TGTGCCAGCAGTTACGCATCAGGGGGGGAGACCCAGTACTTC
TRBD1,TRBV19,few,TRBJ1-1,CASSLRQGNTEAFF,TGTGCCAGTAGTCTCAGACAGGGGAACACTGAAGCTTTCTTT
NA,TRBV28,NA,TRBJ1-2,CASSLSMWQGGYTF,TGTGCCAGCAGTTTATCGATGTGGCAGGGAGGCTACACCTTC
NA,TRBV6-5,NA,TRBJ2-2,CASSPPTGTGELFF,TGTGCCAGCAGCCCCCCCACAGGGACCGGGGAGCTGTTTTTT
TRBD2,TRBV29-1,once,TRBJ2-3,CSVELAVTDTQYF,TGCAGCGTTGAACTAGCGGTCACAGATACGCAGTATTTT
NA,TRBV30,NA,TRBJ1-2,CAWTQGSGYTF,TGTGCCTGGACGCAGGGCAGTGGCTACACCTTC
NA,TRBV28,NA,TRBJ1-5,CASSLRPQRGNQPQHF,TGTGCCAGCAGTTTACGCCCCCAGAGGGGGAATCAGCCCCAGCATTTT
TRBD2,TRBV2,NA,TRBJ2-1,CASSEQLAAYNEQFF,TGTGCCAGCAGTGAGCAACTAGCGGCGTACAATGAGCAGTTCTTC
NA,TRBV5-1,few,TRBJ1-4,CASSPLGGSNEKLFF,TGCGCCAGCAGCCCCCTCGGGGGATCTAATGAAAAACTGTTTTTT
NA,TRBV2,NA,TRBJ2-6,CASSLANVLTF,TGTGCCAGCAGTCTGGCCAACGTCCTGACTTTC
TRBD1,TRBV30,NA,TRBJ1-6,CAFDPGQGENSPLHF,TGTGCCTTTGACCCGGGACAGGGCGAAAATTCACCCCTCCACTTT
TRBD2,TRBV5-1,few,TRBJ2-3,CASRPTSGGTDTQYF,TGCGCCAGCAGACCGACTAGCGGGGGAACAGATACGCAGTATTTT
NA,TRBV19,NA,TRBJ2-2,CATQGTGITGELFF,TGTGCCACTCAGGGGACGGGGATCACCGGGGAGCTGTTTTTT
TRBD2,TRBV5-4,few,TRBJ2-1,CASSPGTSTYNEQFF,TGTGCCAGCAGCCCCGGGACTAGCACCTACAATGAGCAGTTCTTC
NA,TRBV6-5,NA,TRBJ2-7,CASSYASPGQGEQYF,TGTGCCAGCAGTTACGCTTCACCGGGACAAGGGGAGCAGTACTTC
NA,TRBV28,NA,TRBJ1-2,CASTRLGGLAGYTF,TGTGCCAGCACCAGACTCGGGGGGCTAGCTGGCTACACCTTC
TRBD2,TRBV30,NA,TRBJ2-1,CAWSVRSGGYNEQFF,TGTGCCTGGAGTGTACGAAGCGGGGGGTACAATGAGCAGTTCTTC
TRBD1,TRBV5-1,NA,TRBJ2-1,CASSQRTGYNEQFF,TGCGCCAGCAGCCAACGGACAGGGTACAATGAGCAGTTCTTC
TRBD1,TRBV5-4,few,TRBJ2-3,CASGTRDRGGNTQYF,TGTGCCAGCGGCACCCGGGACAGGGGGGGGAATACGCAGTATTTT
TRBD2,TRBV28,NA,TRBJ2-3,CASTPSGRARADTQYF,TGTGCCAGCACCCCTAGCGGGAGGGCTCGGGCAGATACGCAGTATTTT
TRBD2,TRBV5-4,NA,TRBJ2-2,CATQTGGPSPGELFF,TGTGCCACCCAGACGGGGGGGCCCAGTCCCGGGGAGCTGTTTTTT
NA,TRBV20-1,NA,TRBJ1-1,CSAYRITEAFF,TGCAGTGCCTACAGGATCACTGAAGCTTTCTTT
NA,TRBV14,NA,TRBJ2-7,CASSQDIGGNEQYF,TGTGCCAGCAGCCAAGACATTGGGGGGAACGAGCAGTACTTC
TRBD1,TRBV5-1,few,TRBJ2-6,CASSLEGAWANVLTF,TGCGCCAGCAGCTTAGAGGGGGCCTGGGCCAACGTCCTGACTTTC
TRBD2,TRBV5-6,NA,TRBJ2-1,CASSPLLAEYNEQFF,TGTGCCAGCAGCCCCCTACTAGCGGAGTACAATGAGCAGTTCTTC
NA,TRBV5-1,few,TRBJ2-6,CASSLDTGANVLTF,TGCGCCAGCAGCTTGGACACCGGGGCCAACGTCCTGACTTTC
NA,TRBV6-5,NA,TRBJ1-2,CASRRTVWYGYTF,TGTGCCAGCAGGCGGACTGTTTGGTATGGCTACACCTTC
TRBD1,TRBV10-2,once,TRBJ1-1,CASSEDRDSTGRAFF,TGCGCCAGCAGTGAAGACCGGGACAGCACAGGTCGAGCTTTCTTT
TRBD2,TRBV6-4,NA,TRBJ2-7,CASSDSSGGAYEQYF,TGTGCCAGCAGTGACTCTAGCGGGGGGGCCTACGAGCAGTACTTC
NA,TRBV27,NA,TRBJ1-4,CASSFLRSGEKLFF,TGTGCCAGCAGTTTTCTCCGATCGGGTGAAAAACTGTTTTTT
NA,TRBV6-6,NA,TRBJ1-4,CASLRLTIGEKLFF,TGTGCCAGCCTACGGTTGACGATCGGGGAAAAACTGTTTTTT
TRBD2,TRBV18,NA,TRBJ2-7,CASSPPSGSSYEQYF,TGTGCCAGCTCACCACCGAGCGGGAGCTCCTACGAGCAGTACTTC
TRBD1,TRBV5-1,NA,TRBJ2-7,CASSRTGQGSGEQYF,TGCGCCAGCAGCCGGACGGGACAGGGGAGTGGAGAGCAGTACTTC
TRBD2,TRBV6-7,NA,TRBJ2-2,CASSARGGELFF,TGTGCCAGCAGCGCGCGGGGGGGGGAGCTGTTTTTT